This T cell receptor beta chain was observed in a study of blood T cell repertoires in COVID-19. Per the original data handling: Quantification of nucleated cells was approximated via reference gene primer amplification. The method was immunoSEQ multiplex PCR; TCRdb's version includes in-frame clones alone and lacks a portion of them. V and J calls and clone size are as listed in that table; D and trimming were resolved from the DNA. The sample consists of 150,000 to 200,000 clones, about 86% of them appearing once. During active infection, Seattle patients enrolled and were then monitored through disease. Germline V gene lookup returns CDR1 SGHVS and CDR2 FQNEAQ. There are 16 residues in the CDR3. The V gene lost 5 bases and the J gene lost 0 bases, with 17 bases spanning the gap.

The sequenced material came from peripheral blood. The source of this sequence is a woman in her 70s with COVID-19, enrolled during active disease. The genes are TRBV7-8 and TRBJ2-7; D uncertain. This CDR3 is CASSERRPKRSYEQYF. The CDR3 DNA reads as TGTGCCAGCAGCGAGAGGCGGCCCAAACGCTCCTACGAGCAGTACTTC.